The 23 T cell receptor beta chains reported below all come from one sample, sequenced in a study of beta chain features in type 1 diabetes. The study, taken as a whole, reports: All four CD4+ subsets from Type 1 diabetes patients carried moderately but significantly shorter TCRB CDR3s.

Expressed TCRB transcripts were sequenced because the isolated RNA had all been reverse transcribed beforehand. Measured with immunoSEQ multiplex PCR; TCRdb has only the in-frame clones, and not every one. The sample yields 250,000 to 300,000 clones, about 13% seen once. These TCRs are of unknown antigen specificity. The sample taken for sequencing was naive CD4+ T cells from blood. These receptors were taken from a man aged 25 to 45 with type 1 diabetes.

V and J are TRBV9 and TRBJ2-5; TRBD1 agrees at 10 bases. The CDR3 loop spans 15 amino acids. V trimming: 2 bases; J trimming: 5 bases; junction bases outside the gene matches: 6. Germline CDR1 and CDR2: SGDLS and YYNGEE. The CDR3: CASSVSTGGTETQYF. CDR3 coding DNA: TGTGCCAGCAGCGTCTCGACAGGGGGCACGGAGACCCAGTACTTC.

In this sample, this clone turned up a few times. The same CDR3 is also encoded by other DNA sequences in this sample. The chain employs TRBV5-1 and TRBJ1-5; 8 nucleotides agree with TRBD1. Germline assignment: CDR1 SGHRS and CDR2 YFSETQ. This CDR3 has 14 residues. The V and J ends lost 0 bases and 7 bases, in that order; junction bases with no gene match: 3. This CDR3 reads CASSLGQGAQPQHF. In nucleotides, the CDR3 is TGCGCCAGCAGCTTGGGGCAGGGGGCCCAGCCCCAGCATTTT. The full variable domain, completed using reference TRBV5-1 and TRBJ1-5, is KAGVTQTPRYLIKTRGQQVTLSCSPISGHRSVSWYQQTPGQGLQFLFEYFSETQRNKGNFPGRFSGRQFSNSRSEMNVSTLELGDSALYLCASSLGQGAQPQHFGDGTRLSIL.

The sample holds a few counts of this clone. Other DNA variants within this sample encode the same CDR3. V gene TRBV9 combines with J gene TRBJ2-1; 9 positions agree with TRBD2. The CDR3 contains 14 residues. The V and J ends lost 0 bases and 5 bases, in that order; junction bases with no gene match: 0. The germline V gene has CDR1 SGDLS and CDR2 YYNGEE. The CDR3 sequence is CASSVGLADNEQFF. Here the CDR3 DNA reads TGTGCCAGCAGCGTAGGACTAGCGGACAATGAGCAGTTCTTC.

The rearrangement links TRBV7-9 to TRBJ2-5, with 9 nucleotides matching TRBD2. CDR3 length: 15 amino acids. The V and J ends lost 0 bases and 5 bases, in that order; junction bases with no gene match: 4. Germline values: CDR1 SEHNR, CDR2 FQNEAQ (reference sequence). CDR3 sequence (DNA): TGTGCCAGCAGCTTAGCTACTAGCGGGCTGGAGACCCAGTACTTC. Protein sequence: CASSLATSGLETQYF.

The chain is built from TRBV27 and TRBJ2-1, with unresolved D. The CDR3 extends over 15 amino acids. V was clipped by 4 bases and J by 6 bases, with 16 bases between them. Germline V gene data show CDR1 as MNHEY and CDR2 as SMNVEV (reference sequence). The CDR3 region is CASSSDHRFGNEQFF. DNA for the CDR3: TGTGCCAGCAGTTCTGACCACAGATTTGGCAATGAGCAGTTCTTC.

The table lists this clone with a few counts. The chain joins TRBV5-4 to TRBJ2-7; a weak D match, TRBD1 (6 bases). Per the germline V gene, CDR1 is SGHNT and CDR2 is YYREEE (reference sequence). Trimming stripped 2 bases from V and 6 bases from J, with 12 bases between. This CDR3 comprises 13 residues. The CDR3 here is CASSFQGRREQYF. CDR3 in DNA: TGTGCCAGCAGCTTCCAGGGGCGACGCGAGCAGTACTTC.

V usage is TRBV25-1 and J usage is TRBJ2-5, with 11 positions matching TRBD1. The germline gives CDR1 MGHDK, CDR2 SYGVNS. V was clipped by 1 base and J by 4 bases; unmatched bases: 2. The CDR3 is 15 amino acids. The CDR3 reads CASSELDRGLETQYF. CDR3 DNA: TGTGCCAGCAGTGAATTGGACAGGGGGCTAGAGACCCAGTACTTC.

This clone has a handful of counts. This rearrangement joins TRBV28 to TRBJ1-2; 7 nucleotides align to TRBD1. From germline, CDR1 is MDHEN and CDR2 SYDVKM. CDR3 size: 12 residues. The ends lost 11 bases at V and 8 bases at J; junction bases unmatched: 11. The CDR3 is CAGGQASEGYTF. The CDR3 bases are TGTGCCGGCGGACAGGCCAGTGAGGGCTACACCTTC.

This rearrangement joins TRBV6-1 to TRBJ2-3, with 10 bases identical to TRBD2. CDR3 length: 14 residues. Trimming at V came to 7 bases and at J to 6 bases, leaving 7 bases not matched to a gene. Looked up from germline, CDR1 is MNHNS and CDR2 is SASEGT. Here the CDR3 reads CASKPGLASDTQYF. In DNA form, the CDR3 reads TGTGCCAGCAAACCGGGACTAGCGTCGGATACGCAGTATTTT.

The chain has TRBV7-9 and TRBJ2-1; TRBD1 might be the D (6 bases). V shed 5 bases and J shed 14 bases, with 13 bases lying between them. CDR1 is SEHNR, CDR2 FQNEAQ, per germline (reference sequence). This CDR3 spans 11 amino acids. Written as DNA, the CDR3 is TGTGCCAGCAGCCTGGACAGTCGGAAGTTCTTC. Translated, it gives CASSLDSRKFF.

This clone occurred a few times. V gene TRBV14 combines with J gene TRBJ2-7, with TRBD2 matching 8 bases. CDR1 and CDR2 from the germline V gene are SGHDN and FVKESK. This CDR3 spans 14 amino acids. V dropped 4 bases and J dropped 7; count of bases not matched to a gene: 9. The CDR3 is CASSPGLGTGEQYF. As DNA, the CDR3 is TGTGCCAGCAGCCCGGGACTAGGAACGGGTGAGCAGTACTTC.

This rearrangement joins TRBV5-1 to TRBJ2-1; 12 bases align to TRBD2. There are 17 residues in the CDR3. The germline V gene has CDR1 SGHRS and CDR2 YFSETQ. V lost 3 bases, J lost 8 bases, and 12 bases stayed unmatched. As DNA, the CDR3 is TGCGCCAGCAGCTCACAACCGGGACTAGCGGGTAAGGATGAGCAGTTCTTC. Translated: CASSSQPGLAGKDEQFF.

The chain employs TRBV5-4 and TRBJ2-2; TRBD1 agrees at 7 bases. Germline V CDR1 and CDR2: SGHNT, YYREEE (reference sequence). This CDR3 contains 14 residues. V lost 3 bases and J lost 4; bases outside the gene matches: 3. CDR3 nucleotides: TGTGCCAGCAGCTCCGGACAGGCCACCGGGGAGCTGTTTTTT. This encodes CASSSGQATGELFF.

V and J are TRBV18 and TRBJ1-5; 7 nucleotides agree with TRBD1. V shed 6 bases, J shed 4 bases, and the junction held 3 bases outside the gene matches. The CDR3 contains 13 residues. Germline V CDR1 and CDR2: KGHSH, LQKENI. The CDR3 sequence is CASSRQGNQPQHF. CDR3 nucleotides: TGTGCCAGCTCCAGACAGGGTAATCAGCCCCAGCATTTT.

The chain recombines TRBV18 with TRBJ1-2, with 10 bases matching TRBD1. V shed 5 bases, J shed 2 bases, and the junction held 8 bases outside the gene matches. The CDR3 is 16 residues long. Looked up from germline, CDR1 is KGHSH and CDR2 is LQKENI. In DNA form, the CDR3 reads TGTGCCAGCTCAACACTTCCGGGACAGGGGAACTATGGCTACACCTTC. It specifies CASSTLPGQGNYGYTF.

This clone appeared a few times. V and J are TRBV5-4 and TRBJ1-4; 9 positions agree with TRBD1. Germline V gene lookup returns CDR1 SGHNT and CDR2 YYREEE (reference sequence). Unmatched junction bases numbered 8, after V lost 0 bases and J lost 8 bases. This CDR3 has 16 amino acids. In nucleotides, the CDR3 is TGTGCCAGCAGCTTGGGAGTAGGACAGGGGAGAGAAAAACTGTTTTTT. The encoded protein is CASSLGVGQGREKLFF.

This sequence joins TRBV9 and TRBJ2-3, with D possibly TRBD1 on 6 matching bases. The CDR3 runs 13 residues. The germline V gene has CDR1 SGDLS and CDR2 YYNGEE. V was clipped by 2 bases and J by 10 bases, with 14 bases between them. The CDR3 bases are TGTGCCAGCAGCGTCGGTTTACAGGGTGCGCAGTATTTT. This gives the protein CASSVGLQGAQYF.

The V gene is TRBV6-5, the J gene TRBJ2-3; D may be TRBD2 (6 bases). The CDR3 contains 14 residues. Trimming stripped 0 bases from V and 6 bases from J, with 10 bases between. Germline CDR1 is MNHEY and CDR2 is SVGAGI. The CDR3 sequence: CASSYSGRGDTQYF. The CDR3, as DNA: TGTGCCAGCAGTTACTCGGGCCGGGGGGATACGCAGTATTTT.

The rearrangement uses TRBV4-3 and TRBJ1-4, with D unresolved. Germline CDR1 is LGHNA and CDR2 is YSLEER. This CDR3 has 16 amino acids. V was clipped by 2 bases and J by 0 bases, with 10 bases between them. This CDR3 is CASSQQQPSTNEKLFF. The CDR3, as DNA: TGCGCCAGCAGCCAACAACAACCTTCAACTAATGAAAAACTGTTTTTT.

This clone was recorded a few times. The V call is TRBV4-3, the J call TRBJ2-1; maybe TRBD2 (5 bases). Germline V lookup: CDR1 LGHNA, CDR2 YSLEER. There are 15 residues in the CDR3. V lost 0 bases to trimming and J lost 2 bases, with 8 bases between them. In DNA form, the CDR3 reads TGCGCCAGCAGCCAAGAGGACTGGACCTACAATGAGCAGTTCTTC. This encodes CASSQEDWTYNEQFF.

This clone was counted many times. V usage is TRBV4-3 and J usage is TRBJ1-2; D is unclear. V lost 4 bases, J lost 8 bases, and 14 bases lay in between. CDR3 length: 13 residues. Germline V CDR1 and CDR2: LGHNA, YSLEER. The CDR3 DNA is TGCGCCAGCAGCCCCCAGGAGGGATACGGCTACACCTTC. Encoded protein: CASSPQEGYGYTF.

This clone was counted only a few times. This chain connects TRBV27 to TRBJ2-4, with 7 bases lining up with TRBD1. Per germline, CDR1 MNHEY and CDR2 SMNVEV (reference sequence). With 6 bases clipped from V and 3 bases from J, the junction kept 5 bases outside the gene matches. The CDR3 length is 14 residues. As DNA, the CDR3 is TGTGCCAGCAGCGACAGGGTGGGCAAAAACATTCAGTACTTC. It yields the protein CASSDRVGKNIQYF.

The CDR3 DNA is TGTGCCAGCAGTGACCTAACGAGGGGAGGCATTCAGTACTTC. Translating it yields CASSDLTRGGIQYF. The chain carries TRBV6-5 and TRBJ2-4; D possibly corresponds to TRBD2 (6 bases). CDR1 and CDR2 (germline): MNHEY, SVGAGI. The ends were cut back, 5 bases at V and 9 bases at J, with 17 bases in the middle. The CDR3 spans 14 residues.